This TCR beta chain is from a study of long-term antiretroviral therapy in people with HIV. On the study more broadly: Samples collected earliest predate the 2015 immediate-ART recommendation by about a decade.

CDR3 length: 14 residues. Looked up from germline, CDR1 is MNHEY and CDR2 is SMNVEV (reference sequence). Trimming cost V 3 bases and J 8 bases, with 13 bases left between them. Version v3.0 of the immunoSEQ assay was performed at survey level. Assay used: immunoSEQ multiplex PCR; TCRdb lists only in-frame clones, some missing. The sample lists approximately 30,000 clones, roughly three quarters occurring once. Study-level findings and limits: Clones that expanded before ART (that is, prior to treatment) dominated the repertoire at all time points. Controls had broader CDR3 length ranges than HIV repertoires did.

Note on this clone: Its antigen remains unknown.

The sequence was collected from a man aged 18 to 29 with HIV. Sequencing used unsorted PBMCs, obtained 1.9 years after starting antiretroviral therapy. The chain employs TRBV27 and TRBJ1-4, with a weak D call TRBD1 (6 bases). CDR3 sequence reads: CASSFSRGGEKLFF. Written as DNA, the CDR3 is TGTGCCAGCAGTTTCAGCAGGGGAGGCGAAAAACTGTTTTTT.